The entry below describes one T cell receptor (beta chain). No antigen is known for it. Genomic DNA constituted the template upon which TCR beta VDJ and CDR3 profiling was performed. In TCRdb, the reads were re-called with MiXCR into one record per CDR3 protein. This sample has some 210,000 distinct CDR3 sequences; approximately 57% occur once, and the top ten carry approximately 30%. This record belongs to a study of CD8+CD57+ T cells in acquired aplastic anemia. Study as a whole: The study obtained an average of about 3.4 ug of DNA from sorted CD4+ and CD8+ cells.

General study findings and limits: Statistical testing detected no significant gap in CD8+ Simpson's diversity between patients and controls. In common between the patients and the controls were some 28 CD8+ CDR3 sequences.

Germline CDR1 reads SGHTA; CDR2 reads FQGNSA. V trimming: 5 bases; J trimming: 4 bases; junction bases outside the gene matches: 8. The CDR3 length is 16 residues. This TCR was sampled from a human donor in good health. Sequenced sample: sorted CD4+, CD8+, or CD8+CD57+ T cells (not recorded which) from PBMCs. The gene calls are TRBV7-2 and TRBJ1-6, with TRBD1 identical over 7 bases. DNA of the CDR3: TGTGCCAGCAGCCCTTCCGGGACAGTTTATAATTCACCCCTCCACTTT. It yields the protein CASSPSGTVYNSPLHF. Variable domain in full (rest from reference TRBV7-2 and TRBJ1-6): GAGVSQSPSNKVTEKGKDVELRCDPISGHTALYWYRQSLGQGLEFLIYFQGNSAPDKSGLPSDRFSAERTGGSVSTLTIQRTQQEDSAVYLCASSPSGTVYNSPLHFGNGTRLTVT.